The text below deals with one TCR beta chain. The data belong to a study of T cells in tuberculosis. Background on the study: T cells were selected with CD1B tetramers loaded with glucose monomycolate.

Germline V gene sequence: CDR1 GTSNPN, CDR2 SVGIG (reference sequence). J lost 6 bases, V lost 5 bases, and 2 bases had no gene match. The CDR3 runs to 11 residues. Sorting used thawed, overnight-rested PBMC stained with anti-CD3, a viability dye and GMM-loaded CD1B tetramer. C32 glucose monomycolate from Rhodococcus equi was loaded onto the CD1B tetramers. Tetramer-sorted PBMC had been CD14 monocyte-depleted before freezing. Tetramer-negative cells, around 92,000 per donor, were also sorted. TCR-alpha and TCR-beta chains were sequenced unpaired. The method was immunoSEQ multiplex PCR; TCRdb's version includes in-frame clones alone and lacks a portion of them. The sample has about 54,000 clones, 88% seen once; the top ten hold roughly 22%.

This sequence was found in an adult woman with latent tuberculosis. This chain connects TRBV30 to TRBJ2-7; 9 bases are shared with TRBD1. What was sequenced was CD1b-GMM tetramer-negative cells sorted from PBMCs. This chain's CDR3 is CAWGTGSEQYF. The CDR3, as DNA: TGTGCCTGGGGGACAGGGTCCGAGCAGTACTTC.